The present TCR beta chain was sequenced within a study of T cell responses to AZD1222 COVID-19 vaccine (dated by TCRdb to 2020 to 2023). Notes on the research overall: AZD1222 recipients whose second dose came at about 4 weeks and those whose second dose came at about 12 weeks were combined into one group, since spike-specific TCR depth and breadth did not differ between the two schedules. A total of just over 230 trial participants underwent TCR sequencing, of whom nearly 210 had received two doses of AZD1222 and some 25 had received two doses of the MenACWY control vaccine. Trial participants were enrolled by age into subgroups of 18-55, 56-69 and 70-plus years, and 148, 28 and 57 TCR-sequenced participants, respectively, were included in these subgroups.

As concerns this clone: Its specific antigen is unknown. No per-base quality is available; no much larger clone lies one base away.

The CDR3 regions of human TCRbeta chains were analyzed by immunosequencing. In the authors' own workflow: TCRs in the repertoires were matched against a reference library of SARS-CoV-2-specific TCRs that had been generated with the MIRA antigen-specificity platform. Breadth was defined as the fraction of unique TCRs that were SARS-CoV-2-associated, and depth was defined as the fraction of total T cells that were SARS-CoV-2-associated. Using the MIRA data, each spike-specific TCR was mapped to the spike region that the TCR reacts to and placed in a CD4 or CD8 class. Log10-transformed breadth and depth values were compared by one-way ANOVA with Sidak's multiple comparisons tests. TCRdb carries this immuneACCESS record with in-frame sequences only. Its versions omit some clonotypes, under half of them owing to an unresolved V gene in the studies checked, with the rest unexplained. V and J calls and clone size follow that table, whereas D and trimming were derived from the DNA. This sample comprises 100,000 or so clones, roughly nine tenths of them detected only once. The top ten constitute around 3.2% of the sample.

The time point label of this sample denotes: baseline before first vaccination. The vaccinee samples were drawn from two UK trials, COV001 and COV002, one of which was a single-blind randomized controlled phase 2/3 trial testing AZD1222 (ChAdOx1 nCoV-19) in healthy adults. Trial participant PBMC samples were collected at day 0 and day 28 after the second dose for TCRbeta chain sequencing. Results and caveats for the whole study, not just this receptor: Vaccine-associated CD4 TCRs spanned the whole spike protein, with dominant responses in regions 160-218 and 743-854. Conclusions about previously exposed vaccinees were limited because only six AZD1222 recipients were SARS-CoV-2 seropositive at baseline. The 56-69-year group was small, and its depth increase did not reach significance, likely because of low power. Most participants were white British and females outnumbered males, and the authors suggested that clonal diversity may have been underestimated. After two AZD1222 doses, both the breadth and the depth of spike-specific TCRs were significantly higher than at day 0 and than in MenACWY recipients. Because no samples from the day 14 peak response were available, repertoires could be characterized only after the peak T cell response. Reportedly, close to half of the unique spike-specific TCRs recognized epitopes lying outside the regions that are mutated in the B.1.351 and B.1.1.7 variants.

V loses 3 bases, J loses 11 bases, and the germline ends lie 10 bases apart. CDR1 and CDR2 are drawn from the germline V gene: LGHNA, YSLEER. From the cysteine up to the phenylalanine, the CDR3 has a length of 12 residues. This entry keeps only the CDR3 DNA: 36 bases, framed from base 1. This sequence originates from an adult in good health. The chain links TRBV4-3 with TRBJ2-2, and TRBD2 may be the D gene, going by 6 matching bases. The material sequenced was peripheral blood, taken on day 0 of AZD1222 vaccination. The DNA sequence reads TGCGCCAGCAGCCAGGACTACAACGAGCTGTTTTTT. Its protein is CASSQDYNELFF.